These 6 T cell receptor beta chains originate from one sample sequenced in a study of cytomegalovirus exposure and HLA in healthy donors. 13 Jbeta primers and 60 Vbeta primers were used for the PCR. Sequencing used immunoSEQ multiplex PCR; TCRdb keeps in-frame clones, though not all of them. The data contain some 160,000 clones, over 60% of them singletons. Sequencing input: PBMCs. The receptors originated from a woman in her 30s in good health and CMV-seronegative.

This clone appeared a few times. The chain links TRBV2 to TRBJ1-1; D is perhaps TRBD1 (5 bases). The V and J ends lost 7 bases and 0 bases respectively, with 21 bases between them. Germline V gene sequence: CDR1 SNHLY, CDR2 FYNNEI. This CDR3 is built from 17 residues. In nucleotides, the CDR3 is TGTGCCAGCAACAAGGACACCGGAGCAGACATGAACACTGAAGCTTTCTTT. Translating it yields CASNKDTGADMNTEAFF. Full variable domain (missing parts from reference TRBV2 and TRBJ1-1): EPEVTQTPSHQVTQMGQEVILRCVPISNHLYFYWYRQILGQKVEFLVSFYNNEISEKSEIFDDQFSVERPDGSNFTLKIRSTKLEDSAMYFCASNKDTGADMNTEAFFGQGTRLTVV.

The V call is TRBV18, the J call TRBJ1-2; 7 bases align to TRBD1. The V gene's germline CDR1 is KGHSH and CDR2 LQKENI. V shed 6 bases and J 6 bases; nucleotides not matched to a gene: 7. The CDR3 runs to 13 residues. CDR3 in amino acids: CASSPGTENGYTF. The CDR3 DNA follows: TGTGCCAGCTCTCCCGGGACAGAAAATGGCTACACCTTC.

The CDR3 here is CASSLTSGRTGELFF. The CDR3, as DNA: TGTGCCAGCAGCTTAACGTCAGGCAGGACCGGGGAGCTGTTTTTT. The chain couples TRBV7-3 to TRBJ2-2; no clear D gene. V lost 0 bases to trimming and J lost 5 bases, with 10 bases between them. Germline-derived CDR1 and CDR2 are SGHTA and FQGTGA. The CDR3 totals 15 residues.

The chain uses TRBV11-2 and TRBJ1-1; D might be TRBD1 (6 bases). The V end lost 4 bases, the J end lost 1 base, and 7 bases lay between the germline ends. Per the germline V gene, CDR1 is SGHAT and CDR2 is FQNNGV. CDR3 length equals 13 residues. The CDR3 DNA is TGTGCCAGCAGCTGGACAGAGAACACTGAAGCTTTCTTT. It is translated as CASSWTENTEAFF. The full variable domain, completed using reference TRBV11-2 and TRBJ1-1, is EAGVAQSPRYKIIEKRQSVAFWCNPISGHATLYWYQQILGQGPKLLIQFQNNGVVDDSQLPKDRFSAERLKGVDSTLKIQPAKLEDSAVYLCASSWTENTEAFFGQGTRLTVV.

The chain employs TRBV13 and TRBJ2-2; the match to TRBD2 covers 12 bases. The CDR3 loop spans 16 amino acids. V gave up 5 bases and J gave up 3 bases; unmatched junction bases: 4. The V gene's germline CDR1 is PRHDT and CDR2 FYEKMQ (reference sequence). CDR3 DNA: TGTGCCAGCAGCCCTCTAGCGGGGGGGCACACCGGGGAGCTGTTTTTT. As protein: CASSPLAGGHTGELFF.

The genes are TRBV6-6 and TRBJ2-7; 8 positions agree with TRBD1. Germline CDR1 reads MNHNY; CDR2 reads SVGAGI (reference sequence). V lost 0 bases, J lost 1 base, and 5 bases stayed unmatched. CDR3 length equals 16 residues. The CDR3 DNA reads as TGTGCCAGCAGTTACTCGACAGGGGTGAATTCCTACGAGCAGTACTTC. This gives the protein CASSYSTGVNSYEQYF.